The clone carrying this T cell receptor beta chain was detected only once. Antigen unknown. The V end lost 3 bases, the J end lost 1 base, and 28 bases lay between the germline ends. Germline CDR1 LNHNV, CDR2 YYDKDF (reference sequence). This CDR3 is 20 amino acids long. An assay was performed, and its level was deep. Clones were sequenced by immunoSEQ multiplex PCR, and TCRdb holds only the in-frame ones, with some missing. The repertoire consists of over 2,000,000 clones, with roughly 95% occurring once and the leading ten covering roughly 1.7%. The data are from a study of shared clonotypes between healthy human individuals. Broader study findings: Naive subsets generally had larger estimated richness than memory subsets. Clonotypes not shared had lower generation probabilities than those common to all four donors.

Positive CCR7 selection of CD45RO-negative cells yielded the naive CD8 cells, and terminally differentiated effector memory CD45RA+ cells were excluded. The source material was naive CD8+ T cells from PBMCs. The V and J genes are TRBV15 and TRBJ2-7; D perhaps matches TRBD2 (6 bases). The TCR sequence derives from a man aged 18-30 years in good health. Some clones in this sample may be carry-over from other donors' samples. The CDR3 nucleotides are TGTGCCACCAGCAGTCGCTCCGCCGGGACTCCCACGGCCAAATCCTACGAGCAGTACTTC. The encoded protein is CATSSRSAGTPTAKSYEQYF.